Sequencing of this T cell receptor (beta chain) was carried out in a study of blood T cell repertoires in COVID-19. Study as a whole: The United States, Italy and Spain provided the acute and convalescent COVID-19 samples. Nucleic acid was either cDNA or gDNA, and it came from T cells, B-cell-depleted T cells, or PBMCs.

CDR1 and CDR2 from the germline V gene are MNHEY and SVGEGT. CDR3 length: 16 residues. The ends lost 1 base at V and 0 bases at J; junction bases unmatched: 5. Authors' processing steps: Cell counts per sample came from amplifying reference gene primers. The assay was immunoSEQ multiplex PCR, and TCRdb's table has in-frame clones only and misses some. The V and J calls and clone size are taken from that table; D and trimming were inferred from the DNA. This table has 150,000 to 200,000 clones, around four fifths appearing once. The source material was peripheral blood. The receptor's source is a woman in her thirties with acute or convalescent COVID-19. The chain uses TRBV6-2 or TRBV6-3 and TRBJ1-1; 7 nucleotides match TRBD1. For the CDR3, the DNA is TGTGCCAGCAGTTACTACAGGGGTGAAATGAACACTGAAGCTTTCTTT. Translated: CASSYYRGEMNTEAFF.